These T cell receptor beta chains were read from a single sample in a study of blood T cell repertoires in COVID-19. Sequencing used immunoSEQ multiplex PCR; TCRdb keeps in-frame clones, though not all of them. The sample consists of a few hundred thousand clones, about 91% of them appearing once. The sample taken for sequencing was PBMCs or T cells enriched from blood (not recorded which). The receptors were sampled from a human donor in a cohort exposed to, infected with or recovered from COVID-19 (not recorded which). The donor label of this sample is uncertain. The CDR3 runs from the conserved cysteine through the conserved F or W.

>TRBJ1-2|TRBV25-1
CASSEPHNYGYTF
>TRBJ1-2|TRBV30
CAATRAWRGTGDYGYTF
>TRBJ2-3|TRBV7-9
CASSLGKTSTDTQYF
>TRBJ2-1|TRBV4-1
CASHPPGAYNEQFF
>TRBJ2-5|TRBV10-2
CASNPGGSEETQYF
>TRBJ2-3|TRBV30
CAWIPGLGLTDTQYF
>TRBJ1-3|TRBV5-5
CASSLVWDFGIDSGNTIYF
>TRBJ1-1|TRBV21-1
CASSKRGGQGSYTEAFF
>TRBJ2-2|TRBV7-2
CASSLAGGPKTGELFF
>TRBJ2-1|TRBV18
CASSPLKSGISYNEQFF
>TRBJ1-1|TRBV6-5
CASTHRQGADAFF
>TRBJ2-7|TRBV10-3
CAIKPTISSYEQYF
>TRBJ1-3|TRBV11-2
CASSKPGQGQPGNTIYF
>TRBJ2-2|TRBV4-3
CASSQEMLAGGPTGELFF
>TRBJ1-1|TRBV4-2
CASSQADRVTEAFF
>TRBJ2-1|TRBV12-3/TRBV12-4
CASSTTGEQFF
>TRBJ1-1|TRBV6-2/TRBV6-3
CASSPQGNTEAFF
>TRBJ1-6|TRBV5-1
CASRFGLSYNSPLHF
>TRBJ2-1|TRBV5-1
CASSFWASGGSSYNEQFF
>TRBJ2-3|TRBV24-1
CATSDSGQGVQADTQYF
>TRBJ1-5|TRBV11-2
CASSLGGDRNQPQHF
>TRBJ2-2|TRBV19
CASSLRTGELFF
>TRBJ2-3|TRBV19
CASRFGRGATDTQYF
>TRBJ2-3|TRBV9
CASSVEGLGFRADTQYF
>TRBJ1-1|TRBV2
CASRARDRGNTEAFF
>TRBJ1-5|TRBV3-1/TRBV3-2
CASSQGYNQPQHF
>TRBJ2-7|TRBV6-5
CAVQTASTSDEQYF
>TRBJ1-2|TRBV6-1
CASSVSERPSGYTF
>TRBJ1-2|TRBV6-5
CASSTSGGLYGYTF
>TRBJ1-2|TRBV2
CASSESWEDGYTF
>TRBJ2-7|TRBV30
CAWGLSYEQYF
>TRBJ2-7|TRBV19
CASRAPGARNEQYF
>TRBJ1-6|TRBV3-1/TRBV3-2
CASRDRGHYNSPLHF
>TRBJ2-1|TRBV5-5
CASSLDFLNSYNEQFF
>TRBJ1-1|TRBV27
CASVRGTEAFF
>TRBJ1-1|TRBV18
CASSTRTERPEAFF
>TRBJ2-7|TRBV30
CAWTRPAGSYEQYF
>TRBJ1-4|TRBV25-1
CASSESRDRPNEKLFF
>TRBJ1-2|TRBV12-5
CASGLRKPGHLYGYTF
>TRBJ2-3|TRBV7-9
CASSLAISGSTDTQYF
>TRBJ1-1|TRBV6-5
CASSSGVTEAFF
>TRBJ2-3|TRBV6-1
CASSEAGGTDTQYF
>TRBJ1-2|TRBV7-9
CASSLVGAGGGYTF
>TRBJ1-2|TRBV14
CASSQKTGGNGYTF
>TRBJ2-3|TRBV5-6
CASSPGLAPSTDTQYF
>TRBJ2-7|TRBV7-5
CARSSRVVSQGAGYEQYF
>TRBJ1-2|TRBV2
CASRGQSGQGLTYTF
>TRBJ2-3|TRBV9
CASSEGAWGRRDTDTQYF
>TRBJ1-1|TRBV11-3
CASSLSVNTEAFF
>TRBJ2-1|TRBV24-1
CATSDKLNEQFF
>TRBJ1-1|TRBV5-6
CASSGIRGNTEAFF
>TRBJ2-1|TRBV14
CASSQDRLIAPYNEQFF
>TRBJ2-7|TRBV6-5
CASSYAGTYEQYF
>TRBJ2-5|TRBV9
CASSVSPGGQETQYF
>TRBJ1-2|TRBV10-3
CAISDGTGDGYTF
>TRBJ1-4|TRBV30
CAWSPPQGVVEKLFF
>TRBJ2-7|TRBV28
CASRLTGSSYEQYF
>TRBJ1-2|TRBV6-5
CASSFGQDVGYTF